A selection of T cell receptor beta chains follows, all from one sample in a study of shared clonotypes between healthy human individuals. The method was immunoSEQ multiplex PCR; TCRdb's version includes in-frame clones alone and lacks a portion of them. The sample has 500,000 to 650,000 clones, roughly 79% seen once. Sequenced sample: PBMCs. The receptors derive from a woman in her 40s in good health. Some clones in this sample may be carry-over from other donors' samples. Each CDR3 is given with its conserved first and last residue. D genes are given only for firm matches. Clone size is not always given. Where it is, it says once, few, many or a class for expanded clones.

. | TRBJ2-7 | TRBV5-6 | . | TGTGCCAGCAGCGGTTCGGGACGGAACCTCTACGAGCAGTACTTC | CASSGSGRNLYEQYF
. | TRBJ2-2 | TRBV6-5 | . | TGTGCCAGCAGTTACGACAGGCCGATGAAGTCCGGGGAGCTGTTTTTT | CASSYDRPMKSGELFF
. | TRBJ1-1 | TRBV28 | few | TGTGCCAGCAGTGCAAGACACCCCTTCTTT | CASSARHPFF
TRBD1 | TRBJ1-1 | TRBV6-5 | many | TGTGCCAGCAGTTACTCGAACCCCACAGGGGTTACTGAAGCTTTCTTT | CASSYSNPTGVTEAFF
. | TRBJ1-1 | TRBV11-2 | . | TGTGCCAGCAGCTTAGAGGCCGACACTGAAGCTTTCTTT | CASSLEADTEAFF
TRBD1 | TRBJ1-1 | TRBV6-4 | . | TGTGCCAGCAGTGCCAGGACAGGGGGAACTGAAGCTTTCTTT | CASSARTGGTEAFF
. | TRBJ2-5 | TRBV7-9 | few | TGTGCCAGCGCACTATTGGGTGTCGGGCCGACCCAGTACTTC | CASALLGVGPTQYF
TRBD1 | TRBJ1-3 | TRBV10-1 | . | TGCGCCAGCAGTGAGGGACAGGATTTCTCTGGAAACACCATATATTTT | CASSEGQDFSGNTIYF
TRBD1 | TRBJ2-1 | TRBV5-1 | . | TGCGCCAGCAGCCTAGACAGGGGTGGCAATGAGCAGTTCTTC | CASSLDRGGNEQFF
. | TRBJ2-3 | TRBV7-9 | . | TGTGCCAGCAGCGCCCCGGGACATATCACAGATACGCAGTATTTT | CASSAPGHITDTQYF
TRBD2 | TRBJ2-5 | TRBV5-4 | many | TGTGCCAGCAGCTTGGTGGCTAGCGGGGGGCAAGAGACCCAGTACTTC | CASSLVASGGQETQYF
. | TRBJ1-2 | TRBV25-1 | . | TGTGCCAGCAGTGAAGGCAGGGCCTATGGCTACACCTTC | CASSEGRAYGYTF
TRBD1 | TRBJ1-2 | TRBV5-4 | . | TGTGCCAGTTCGGACAGGAGCGGTGGCTACACCTTC | CASSDRSGGYTF
TRBD1 | TRBJ1-1 | TRBV19 | . | TGTGCCAGTAGCGACAGGGGCACTGAAGCTTTCTTT | CASSDRGTEAFF
TRBD1 | TRBJ2-7 | TRBV9 | . | TGTGCCAGCAGCGTCTCCCCCGGACAGGGCGACGAGCAGTACTTC | CASSVSPGQGDEQYF
. | TRBJ1-1 | TRBV5-1 | . | TGCGCCAGCAGCTCATACAGGGAGGACACTGAAGCTTTCTTT | CASSSYREDTEAFF
. | TRBJ2-6 | TRBV2 | . | TGTGCCAGCAGCGTTTGGGTGCGCTCTGGGGCCAACGTCCTGACTTTC | CASSVWVRSGANVLTF
TRBD2 | TRBJ2-3 | TRBV7-2 | . | TGTGCCAGCAGCTTAGTGTGGGCTAGCGGGAGTGGGACAGATACGCAGTATTTT | CASSLVWASGSGTDTQYF
TRBD1 | TRBJ2-7 | TRBV29-1 | . | TGCAGCGTTGAGGACAGGAGCTACGAGCAGTACTTC | CSVEDRSYEQYF
TRBD2 | TRBJ2-1 | TRBV11-2 | . | TGTGCCAGCAGCTTAGATTTAGTAGCGGGAATTGAGCAGTTCTTC | CASSLDLVAGIEQFF
TRBD1 | TRBJ2-1 | TRBV5-4 | . | TGTGCCAGCAGCGGGGGACAGGACCCTTCCTACAATGAGCAGTTCTTC | CASSGGQDPSYNEQFF
. | TRBJ1-5 | TRBV7-6 | . | TGTGCCAGCAGCTCACAGGCGGAGTTGGGTCAGCCCCAGCATTTT | CASSSQAELGQPQHF
TRBD2 | TRBJ2-3 | TRBV7-9 | . | TGTGCCAGCAGCCCGACGGGACTAGCGGGAGCACCCGCCACAGATACGCAGTATTTT | CASSPTGLAGAPATDTQYF
TRBD2 | TRBJ2-2 | TRBV7-3 | . | TGTGCCAGCAGCTCGGGACTAGCGGCGAACACCGGGGAGCTGTTTTTT | CASSSGLAANTGELFF
TRBD1 | TRBJ2-7 | TRBV4-2 | . | TGTGCCAGCAGCCAAGATTGGGACAGGGGCTACAACGAGCAGTACTTC | CASSQDWDRGYNEQYF
. | TRBJ1-5 | TRBV28 | few | TGTGCCAGCAGCCCACCCCTGCAGCCCCAGCATTTT | CASSPPLQPQHF
TRBD2 | TRBJ2-3 | TRBV30 | . | TGTGCCTGGAGCGCTCTTAGGGGAGGGATCTGGGGGGGCACAGATACGCAGTATTTT | CAWSALRGGIWGGTDTQYF
TRBD1 | TRBJ2-5 | TRBV10-1 | . | TGCGCCAGCAGTGTGCCGGGACAGCCTGGGTTCGGTGAGACCCAGTACTTC | CASSVPGQPGFGETQYF
. | TRBJ1-5 | TRBV23-1 | . | TGCGCCAGCAGTCAATTCCAGTCCCCACCAAGCAATCAGCCCCAGCATTTT | CASSQFQSPPSNQPQHF
TRBD2 | TRBJ2-5 | TRBV27 | . | TGTGCCAGCAGTTTGGAGGGACTATCAGGGATCCCAGAGACCCAGTACTTC | CASSLEGLSGIPETQYF
. | TRBJ2-1 | TRBV30 | . | TGTGCCTGGAGTGCGGGACAATCGTACAATGAGCAGTTCTTC | CAWSAGQSYNEQFF
. | TRBJ2-7 | TRBV6-5 | . | TGTGCCAGCAGTTACTCGGGGGACGGCTACGAGCAGTACTTC | CASSYSGDGYEQYF
. | TRBJ1-6 | TRBV7-9 | . | TGTGCCAGCAGCCCACAGGGAGGTACCTATAATTCACCCCTCCACTTT | CASSPQGGTYNSPLHF
TRBD2 | TRBJ2-5 | TRBV28 | once | TGTGCCAGCAGTTTCGGGGGGAAACAGACCCAGTACTTC | CASSFGGKQTQYF
TRBD2 | TRBJ2-3 | TRBV30 | . | TGTGCCTGGAACAGCGGGAGTACTAGCACAGATACGCAGTATTTT | CAWNSGSTSTDTQYF
. | TRBJ2-2 | TRBV28 | . | TGTGCCAGCACCGACCCGGGCCACAATACCAACACCGGGGAGCTGTTTTTT | CASTDPGHNTNTGELFF
. | TRBJ2-7 | TRBV4-3 | few | TGCGCCAGCAGCCAAGAAGGCGGACGGACTTACGAGCAGTACTTC | CASSQEGGRTYEQYF
. | TRBJ1-1 | TRBV9 | . | TGTGCCAGCAGCGAGACCGTACAGGGAAGAGCTTTCTTT | CASSETVQGRAFF
TRBD2 | TRBJ2-7 | TRBV13 | . | TGTGCCAGCAGCGCCCTACTAGCGGGAGGTTCCTACGAGCAGTACTTC | CASSALLAGGSYEQYF
. | TRBJ1-2 | TRBV14 | . | TGTGCCAGCAGCCAAGACTATGGTGGCTACACCTTC | CASSQDYGGYTF